This TCR beta chain was retrieved from a study of T-cell reconstitution after alpha-beta-depleted transplantation in children. Overall study results and limits: Elevated TCRbeta diversity at day 60 was traced, in some patients, to surviving recipient T cells and thymic progenitors.

Unique molecular identifiers were used in preparing the TCRbeta library. TCRdb reprocessed the PCR reads with MiXCR, giving one entry per CDR3 protein. The sample has roughly 490,000 distinct CDR3 sequences, 11% seen once; the top ten hold approximately 14%. About this clonotype itself: Its antigen remains unknown.

This clonotype originated in a female patient aged 2-9 years who had a stem cell transplant for aplastic anemia, so the T cells may come from the graft donor. The sequences come from PBMCs, mostly from graft donor cells, collected 180 days after TCRalphabeta/CD19-depleted stem cell transplant.

CDR3: CASSPSGHSNQPQHF. The CDR3 nucleotides read TGTGCCAGCAGCCCCTCGGGCCATAGCAATCAGCCCCAGCATTTT. V is TRBV7-9 and J is TRBJ1-5; D gene uncertain. Germline V lookup: CDR1 SEHNR, CDR2 FQNEAQ (reference sequence). The length of the CDR3 is 15 residues. V shed 5 bases and J shed 0 bases, with 11 bases lying between them. Looking up the rest from reference TRBV7-9 and TRBJ1-5 gives the full variable domain: DTGVSQNPRHKITKRGQNVTFRCDPISEHNRLYWYRQTLGQGPEFLTYFQNEAQLEKSRLLSDRFSAERPKGSFSTLEIQRTEQGDSAMYLCASSPSGHSNQPQHFGDGTRLSIL.